The 3 T cell receptor beta chains listed next were all sequenced from one sample in a study of post-analysis software for immune sequencing data. Prepared libraries of TCR beta cDNA carried unique molecular identifiers. TCRdb redid the calling of the PCR reads with MiXCR, one entry per CDR3 protein. The sample has about half a million distinct CDR3 sequences; 34% are singletons. Findings and limits, study-wide: Patients used about five TRBV segments, including TRBV5-6, TRBV5-1 and TRBV20-1, more often than controls.

Which antigens these TCRs recognize remains unknown. The sample consisted of blood. These TCRs come from a girl younger than 18 with multiple sclerosis.

This clonotype was seen only a few times. This rearrangement joins TRBV9 to TRBJ1-2; D remains unclear. Germline lookup yields CDR1 SGDLS and CDR2 YYNGEE. The V end was cut by 1 base, the J end by 4 bases, with 23 bases between. The CDR3 is 18 amino acids. DNA for the CDR3: TGTGCCAGCAGCGTACAATCCGTAGCTACGGGAACTTCCTATGGCTACACCTTC. Its translation: CASSVQSVATGTSYGYTF.

Only a few counts were recorded for this clonotype. The genes are TRBV2 and TRBJ1-2; 9 bases fit TRBD1. Germline lookup yields CDR1 SNHLY and CDR2 FYNNEI. J gave up 8 bases and V 6 bases, and 7 bases lay outside the gene matches. The CDR3 length is 13 residues. Written as DNA, the CDR3 is TGTGCCAGCAGCGCAGAACAGGGGGCCGGCTACACCTTC. Residues: CASSAEQGAGYTF.

This clonotype occurred a few times. The rearrangement links TRBV7-2 to TRBJ2-5; 9 bases agree with TRBD2. The V gene end was trimmed by 3 bases and the J gene end by 1 base; junction bases not matched to a gene: 6. Per germline, CDR1 SGHTA and CDR2 FQGNSA. The CDR3 has 16 amino acids. DNA of the CDR3: TGTGCCAGCAGCTTTATTAGCGGGGGCCTCCAAGAGACCCAGTACTTC. It is translated as CASSFISGGLQETQYF.